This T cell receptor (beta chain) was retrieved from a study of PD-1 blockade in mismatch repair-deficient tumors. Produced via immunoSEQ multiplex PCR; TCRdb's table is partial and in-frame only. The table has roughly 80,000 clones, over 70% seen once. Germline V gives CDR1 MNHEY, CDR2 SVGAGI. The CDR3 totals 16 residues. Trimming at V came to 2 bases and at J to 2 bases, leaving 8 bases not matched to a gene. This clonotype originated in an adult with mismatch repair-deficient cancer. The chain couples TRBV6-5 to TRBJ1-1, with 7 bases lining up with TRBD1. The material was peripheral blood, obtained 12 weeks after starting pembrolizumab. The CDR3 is CASSYRSTGSNTEAFF. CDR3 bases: TGTGCCAGCAGTTACCGATCGACAGGGAGTAACACTGAAGCTTTCTTT.